One sample yielded the 18 T cell receptor beta chains listed below, sequenced in a study of PD-1 blockade in classical Hodgkin lymphoma. Documented time point: cycle 4 day 1 (C4D1), after six to seven weeks of nivolumab. Every patient experienced relapse after autologous stem cell transplantation, and brentuximab vedotin exposure varied. The assay was immunoSEQ multiplex PCR, and TCRdb's table has in-frame clones only and misses some. The sample lists some 8,900 clones; about 84% were seen once. This sample comprised peripheral blood mononuclear cells (PBMCs), obtained before the fourth cycle of nivolumab. The receptor source for this set is a human donor with classical Hodgkin lymphoma.

This chain connects TRBV5-4 to TRBJ1-1; D is unresolved. CDR1 SGHNT and CDR2 YYREEE come from the germline V gene (reference sequence). With 2 bases removed from V and 1 base from J, the gap between germline ends came to 6 bases. The CDR3 consists of 13 residues. Here the CDR3 reads CASSLIPNTEAFF. CDR3 DNA sequence: TGTGCCAGCAGCTTAATCCCGAACACTGAAGCTTTCTTT.

This clone was picked up a small number of times. The rearrangement uses TRBV30 and TRBJ2-2; TRBD2 might be the D (5 bases). Germline CDR1 is GTSNPN and CDR2 is SVGIG (reference sequence). This CDR3 contains 13 residues. The CDR3 protein is CALARTPGGELFF. CDR3 in DNA: TGTGCGTTGGCTAGGACTCCGGGGGGGGAGCTGTTTTTT.

The rearrangement links TRBV9 to TRBJ2-3; D perhaps matches TRBD2 (7 bases). The germline V gene encodes CDR1 SGDLS and CDR2 YYNGEE. CDR3 length equals 17 residues. Trimming removed 4 bases at V and 2 bases at J, with 20 bases between. CDR3 sequence: CASSPTLGGGPTDTQYF. The CDR3 region has the DNA TGTGCCAGCAGCCCAACCCTGGGCGGGGGCCCCACAGATACGCAGTATTTT.

This clone has just one count. The V and J genes are TRBV7-3 and TRBJ2-3; 10 positions agree with TRBD1. Trimming removed 5 bases from V and 4 bases from J; junction bases left unmatched: 3. Germline loops: CDR1 SGHTA, CDR2 FQGTGA. CDR3 length: 14 amino acids. The CDR3 loop reads CASSPTGGADTQYF. The CDR3 region has the DNA TGTGCCAGCAGCCCGACAGGGGGCGCAGATACGCAGTATTTT.

The rearrangement joins TRBV6-6 to TRBJ2-7, with 7 bases that match TRBD2. Unmatched junction bases numbered 12, after V lost 3 bases and J lost 4 bases. Germline loops: CDR1 MNHNY, CDR2 SVGAGI (reference sequence). CDR3 size: 16 residues. Written as DNA, the CDR3 is TGTGCCAGCAGTTATGGTCCGGGAGCGGGGTCGTACGAGCAGTACTTC. Protein: CASSYGPGAGSYEQYF.

The genes are TRBV11-2 and TRBJ2-1; 7 positions match TRBD2. This CDR3 has 14 amino acids. V trimming: 9 bases; J trimming: 5 bases; junction bases outside the gene matches: 10. Germline-derived CDR1 and CDR2 are SGHAT and FQNNGV. The CDR3 sequence: CASTTSDRNNEQFF. In nucleotides, the CDR3 is TGTGCCAGTACAACTAGCGACCGGAACAATGAGCAGTTCTTC.

This chain connects TRBV29-1 to TRBJ1-1, with 7 bases lining up with TRBD1. V was clipped by 2 bases and J by 10 bases; unmatched bases: 4. CDR3 length equals 11 residues. Germline assignment: CDR1 SQVTM and CDR2 ANQGSEA. DNA of the CDR3: TGCAGCGTTGAAAGGGGGCTTGTAGCTTTCTTT. Translating it yields CSVERGLVAFF.

V gene TRBV11-3 combines with J gene TRBJ2-1; TRBD1 or TRBD2 may be the D gene (5 bases each). Trimming stripped 5 bases from V and 0 bases from J, with 14 bases between. The CDR3 has 16 residues. Germline V gene data show CDR1 as SGHNT and CDR2 as YENEEA. The CDR3 nucleotides are TGTGCCAGCAGCGCCGGGACGCCCAGCTCCTACAATGAGCAGTTCTTC. Amino acid sequence: CASSAGTPSSYNEQFF.

This clone was recorded once. For the CDR3, the DNA is TGCGCCACCCGGCGGGACGTCATGAACACTGAAGCTTTCTTT. Protein: CATRRDVMNTEAFF. V and J are TRBV5-1 and TRBJ1-1; D is perhaps TRBD1 (5 bases). Germline V gene lookup returns CDR1 SGHRS and CDR2 YFSETQ. V lost 9 bases and J lost 0, with 15 bases in between. This CDR3 comprises 14 residues. Full variable domain (remainder filled in from reference TRBV5-1 and TRBJ1-1): KAGVTQTPRYLIKTRGQQVTLSCSPISGHRSVSWYQQTPGQGLQFLFEYFSETQRNKGNFPGRFSGRQFSNSRSEMNVSTLELGDSALYLCATRRDVMNTEAFFGQGTRLTVV.

The CDR3: CASRNTGGTEAFF. CDR3 DNA: TGTGCCAGCAGGAACACAGGGGGAACTGAAGCTTTCTTT. The V and J genes are TRBV6-1 and TRBJ1-1; TRBD1 matches 8 bases. V was pared by 6 bases and J by 5 bases, with 5 bases of the junction left unmatched. The CDR3 totals 13 residues. Germline loops: CDR1 MNHNS, CDR2 SASEGT.

V is TRBV7-9 and J is TRBJ1-2; 9 bases are shared with TRBD1. The CDR3 covers 16 residues. CDR1 and CDR2 from the germline V gene are SEHNR and FQNEAQ (reference sequence). Trimming cost V 5 bases and J 4 bases; bases outside gene matches: 11. For the CDR3, the DNA is TGTGCCAGCAGCCTTCTGACAGGGGGAATAAGCTATGGCTACACCTTC. Its translation is CASSLLTGGISYGYTF.

This clone was seen more than once but under ten times. The chain is built from TRBV7-2 and TRBJ2-3, with TRBD2 matching over 9 bases. Germline CDR1 and CDR2: SGHTA and FQGNSA. The CDR3 length is 16 residues. Unmatched junction bases numbered 6, after V lost 1 base and J lost 4 bases. CDR3 sequence reads: CASSLVGGRAPDTQYF. The CDR3 region has the DNA TGTGCCAGCAGCTTAGTCGGCGGGAGGGCCCCAGATACGCAGTATTTT.

This chain joins TRBV2 and TRBJ2-7; 9 nucleotides agree with TRBD1. Trimming removed 6 bases from V and 6 bases from J; junction bases left unmatched: 9. Germline-derived CDR1 and CDR2 are SNHLY and FYNNEI. CDR3 length: 14 residues. CDR3 region: CASSGQGSFSEQYF. Written as DNA, the CDR3 is TGTGCCAGCAGCGGACAGGGGAGTTTTTCCGAGCAGTACTTC.

The chain combines TRBV29-1 with TRBJ2-2, with D tentatively TRBD2 (6 bases). The CDR3 has 12 residues. The germline V gene encodes CDR1 SQVTM and CDR2 ANQGSEA. V was clipped by 7 bases and J by 6 bases, with 12 bases between them. The CDR3 DNA sequence: TGCAGCGGAGGAGGGACGGCCGGGGAGCTGTTTTTT. Amino acids: CSGGGTAGELFF.

The rearrangement joins TRBV7-3 to TRBJ2-1; possibly TRBD1 for D (5 bases). The CDR3 runs 14 residues. V was pared by 0 bases and J by 6 bases, with 9 bases between. Germline loops: CDR1 SGHTA, CDR2 FQGTGA. CDR3 DNA: TGTGCCAGCAGCTTAACGGGGCTGGCCAATGAGCAGTTCTTC. This codes for CASSLTGLANEQFF.

The chain carries TRBV6-1 and TRBJ2-2; perhaps D is TRBD1 or TRBD2 (5 bases each). The CDR3 runs to 13 residues. Per germline, CDR1 MNHNS and CDR2 SASEGT. V gave up 9 bases and J gave up 0 bases, with 8 bases separating them. The CDR3 loop is CASMGANTGELFF. As DNA, the CDR3 is TGTGCCAGTATGGGGGCGAACACCGGGGAGCTGTTTTTT.

The chain employs TRBV5-4 and TRBJ2-7; D not certain. V lost 2 bases and J 3 bases, leaving 9 bases between the germline ends. The germline CDR1 and CDR2 sequences are SGHNT and YYREEE (reference sequence). This CDR3 region has 13 residues. The CDR3 loop reads CASSLRRNYEQYF. CDR3 coding DNA: TGTGCCAGCAGCTTACGGCGCAACTACGAGCAGTACTTC.

This sequence joins TRBV18 and TRBJ2-7; no clear D gene. The germline CDR1 and CDR2 sequences are KGHSH and LQKENI. V was trimmed by 3 bases and J by 5 bases, leaving 11 bases between them. The CDR3 spans 13 residues. The CDR3 sequence is CASSPPNMDEQYF. The CDR3 nucleotides read TGTGCCAGCTCACCTCCCAACATGGACGAGCAGTACTTC.